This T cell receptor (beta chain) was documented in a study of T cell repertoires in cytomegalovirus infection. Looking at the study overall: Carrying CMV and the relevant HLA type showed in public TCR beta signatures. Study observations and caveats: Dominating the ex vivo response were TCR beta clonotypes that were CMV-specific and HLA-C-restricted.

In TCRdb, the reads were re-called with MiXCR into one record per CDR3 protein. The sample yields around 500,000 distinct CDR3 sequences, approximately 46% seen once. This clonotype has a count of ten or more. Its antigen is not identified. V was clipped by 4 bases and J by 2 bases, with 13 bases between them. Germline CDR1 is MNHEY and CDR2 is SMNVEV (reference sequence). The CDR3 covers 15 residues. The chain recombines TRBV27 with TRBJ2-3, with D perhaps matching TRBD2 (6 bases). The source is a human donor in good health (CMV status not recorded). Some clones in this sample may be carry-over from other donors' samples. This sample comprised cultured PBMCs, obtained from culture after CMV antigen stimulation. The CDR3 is CASSWGGAHTDTQYF. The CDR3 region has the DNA TGTGCCAGCAGTTGGGGCGGGGCCCACACAGATACGCAGTATTTT.